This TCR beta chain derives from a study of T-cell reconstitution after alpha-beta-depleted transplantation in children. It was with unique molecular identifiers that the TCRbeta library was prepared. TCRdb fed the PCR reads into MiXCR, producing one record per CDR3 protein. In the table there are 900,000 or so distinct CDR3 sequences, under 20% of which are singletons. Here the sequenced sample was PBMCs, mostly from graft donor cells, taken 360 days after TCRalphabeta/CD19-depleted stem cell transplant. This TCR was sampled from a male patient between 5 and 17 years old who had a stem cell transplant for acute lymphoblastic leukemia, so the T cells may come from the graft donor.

CDR3 loop: CASSQDGGEGTEAFF. The CDR3 coding sequence is TGCGCCAGCAGCCAAGACGGGGGCGAAGGGACTGAAGCTTTCTTT. This chain links TRBV4-1 with TRBJ1-1; D possibly corresponds to TRBD1 (6 bases). Per germline, CDR1 MGHRA and CDR2 YSYEKL. There are 15 residues in the CDR3. V was shortened by 0 bases and J by 5 bases, with 13 bases between the two germline ends.